This T cell receptor beta chain was sequenced during a study of T cells after yellow fever vaccination. Study-level information: Where fractions had low cell numbers, libraries were prepared from them with the SMART-Seq v4 Ultra Low Input RNA kit.

TCR cDNA was made by 5'RACE template switching, adding a universal primer site and UMIs. One entry per CDR3 protein results from TCRdb running MiXCR on the 5' RACE reads. The sample yields about 320,000 distinct CDR3 sequences, around 4.4% seen once. This clonotype was observed a handful of times. Its antigen is unidentified. Points from the study as a whole: Contamination of FACS-sorted repertoires by abundant clonotypes from the bulk population could occur. Reappearing after the booster were most of the clones from primary vaccination (less than 97% CD4, 85% to 90% CD8).

The sequencing here drew on PBMCs, taken 15 days after the yellow fever booster vaccination. The clonotype was recovered from a man between 18 and 35 years old who received the YFV17D yellow fever vaccine.

This CDR3 is CASSYTTSGYTF. The CDR3 bases are TGTGCCAGCAGTTACACGACATCCGGCTACACCTTC. The V and J genes are TRBV6-2 or TRBV6-3 and TRBJ1-2; no firm D call. The CDR3 sequence is 12 residues long. V dropped 2 bases and J dropped 8 bases, with 9 bases sitting between them. Germline V CDR1 and CDR2: MNHEY, SVGEGT.